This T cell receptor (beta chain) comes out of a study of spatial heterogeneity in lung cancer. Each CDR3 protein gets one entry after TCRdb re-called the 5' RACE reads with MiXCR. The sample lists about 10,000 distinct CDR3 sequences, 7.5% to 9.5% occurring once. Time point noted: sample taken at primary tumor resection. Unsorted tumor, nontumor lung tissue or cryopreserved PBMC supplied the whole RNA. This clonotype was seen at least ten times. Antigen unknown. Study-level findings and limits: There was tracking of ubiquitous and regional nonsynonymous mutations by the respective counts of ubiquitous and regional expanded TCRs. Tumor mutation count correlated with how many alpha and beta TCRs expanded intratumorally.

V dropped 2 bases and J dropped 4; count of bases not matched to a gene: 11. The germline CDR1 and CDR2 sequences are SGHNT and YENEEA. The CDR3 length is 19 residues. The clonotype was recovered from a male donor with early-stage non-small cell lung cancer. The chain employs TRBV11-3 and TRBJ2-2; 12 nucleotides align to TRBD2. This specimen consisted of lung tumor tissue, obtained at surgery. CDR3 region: CASSLKLAGGLPGTGELFF. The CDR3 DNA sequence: TGTGCCAGCAGCTTAAAGCTAGCGGGGGGGCTACCGGGCACCGGGGAGCTGTTTTTT.